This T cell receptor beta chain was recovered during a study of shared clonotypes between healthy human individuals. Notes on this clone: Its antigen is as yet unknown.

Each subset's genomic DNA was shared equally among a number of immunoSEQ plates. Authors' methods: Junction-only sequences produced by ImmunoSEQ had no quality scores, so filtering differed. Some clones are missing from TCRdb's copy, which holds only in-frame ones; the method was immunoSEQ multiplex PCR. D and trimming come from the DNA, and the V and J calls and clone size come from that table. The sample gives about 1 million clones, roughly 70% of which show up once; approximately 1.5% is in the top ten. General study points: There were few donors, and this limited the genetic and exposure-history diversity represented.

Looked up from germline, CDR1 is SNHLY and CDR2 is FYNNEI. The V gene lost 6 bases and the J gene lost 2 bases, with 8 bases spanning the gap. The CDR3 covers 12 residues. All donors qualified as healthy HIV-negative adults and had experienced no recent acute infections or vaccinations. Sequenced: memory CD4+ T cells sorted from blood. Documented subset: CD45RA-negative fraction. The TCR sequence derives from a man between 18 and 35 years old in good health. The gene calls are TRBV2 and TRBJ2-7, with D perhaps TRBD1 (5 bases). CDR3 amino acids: CASRDITYEQYF. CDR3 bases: TGTGCCAGCAGGGACATAACCTACGAGCAGTACTTC.